Listed here are 29 T cell receptor beta chains from one sample, sequenced in a study of PD-1 blockade in mismatch repair-deficient tumors. Only in-frame clones appear in the TCRdb table, and some are missing; sequencing was by immunoSEQ multiplex PCR. The top ten clones hold 14% of a sample with about 63,000 clones, about 91% of them seen once. Sample: peripheral blood, taken 52 weeks after starting pembrolizumab. The receptors were sampled from an adult with mismatch repair-deficient cancer.

V is TRBV28 and J is TRBJ2-7, with D perhaps TRBD1 (7 bases). This CDR3 has 15 amino acids. V was trimmed by 3 bases and J by 2 bases, leaving 14 bases between them. CDR1 and CDR2 from the germline V gene are MDHEN and SYDVKM. In DNA form, the CDR3 reads TGTGCCAGCAGTTTGGAGGGGGCCTTCCCCTACGAGCAGTACTTC. Its translation: CASSLEGAFPYEQYF.

The CDR3 DNA sequence: TGTGCCAGCAGCTTAGCGGGTAGCGGGAGCGGAATAGAGACCCAGTACTTC. This codes for CASSLAGSGSGIETQYF. This rearrangement joins TRBV13 to TRBJ2-5, with 9 bases aligning to TRBD2. Germline V gene sequence: CDR1 PRHDT, CDR2 FYEKMQ (reference sequence). The J segment lost 4 bases and the V segment lost 1 base, leaving 10 bases of the junction unmatched. This CDR3 is 17 amino acids long.

V usage is TRBV7-6 and J usage is TRBJ2-7; 8 nucleotides agree with TRBD2. The J segment lost 1 base and the V segment lost 3 bases, leaving 5 bases of the junction unmatched. The CDR3 runs 15 residues. Germline lookup yields CDR1 SGHVS and CDR2 FNYEAQ. The DNA for the CDR3 is TGTGCCAGCAGCTTTAGCGGGGACCCTTCCTACGAGCAGTACTTC. This gives the protein CASSFSGDPSYEQYF.

This chain links TRBV9 with TRBJ2-1; TRBD2 aligns across 9 bases. The CDR3 is 15 amino acids. CDR1 is SGDLS and CDR2 is YYNGEE in the germline V gene. Trimming took 9 bases from V and 8 from J; bases not matched to a gene: 15. The CDR3 DNA is TGTGCCACTGGAACTACGGCCGGGACTAGCCATGAGCAGTTCTTC. It codes for CATGTTAGTSHEQFF.

This chain links TRBV5-1 with TRBJ2-5; possible D gene TRBD1, 5 bases. CDR3 size: 12 residues. V lost 5 bases and J lost 5, with 10 bases in between. Germline loops: CDR1 SGHRS, CDR2 YFSETQ. DNA of the CDR3: TGCGCCAGCAGAGCCAGGGCGGAGACCCAGTACTTC. It codes for CASRARAETQYF. The full variable domain, completed using reference TRBV5-1 and TRBJ2-5, is KAGVTQTPRYLIKTRGQQVTLSCSPISGHRSVSWYQQTPGQGLQFLFEYFSETQRNKGNFPGRFSGRQFSNSRSEMNVSTLELGDSALYLCASRARAETQYFGPGTRLLVL.

The CDR3 sequence: CASSQAQGYPYEQYF. The CDR3 DNA reads TGCGCCAGCAGCCAAGCCCAGGGGTATCCCTACGAGCAGTACTTC. This chain uses TRBV4-1 with TRBJ2-7; TRBD1 is a possible D gene (6 bases). This CDR3 spans 15 amino acids. The V and J ends lost 1 base and 2 bases respectively, with 12 bases between them. Germline V gene sequence: CDR1 MGHRA, CDR2 YSYEKL.

The CDR3, as DNA: TGTGCCAGCAGTCTCACGACTAGAGAGACCCAGTACTTC. It specifies CASSLTTRETQYF. The V and J genes are TRBV6-6 and TRBJ2-5, with D possibly being TRBD2 (6 bases). CDR3 length equals 13 residues. Germline values: CDR1 MNHNY, CDR2 SVGAGI (reference sequence). The V end was cut by 5 bases, the J end by 4 bases, with 11 bases between.

The rearrangement uses TRBV5-1 and TRBJ2-7; TRBD1 matches at 7 bases. This CDR3 has 15 residues. From germline, CDR1 is SGHRS and CDR2 YFSETQ. The V and J ends lost 0 bases and 1 base, in that order; junction bases with no gene match: 4. CDR3 DNA: TGCGCCAGCAGCTTGGTAGGGGGCCCATCCTACGAGCAGTACTTC. It codes for CASSLVGGPSYEQYF.

The chain combines TRBV28 with TRBJ2-1; a weak D match, TRBD1 (5 bases). The germline V gene encodes CDR1 MDHEN and CDR2 SYDVKM. The V gene lost 5 bases and the J gene lost 5 bases, with 19 bases spanning the gap. The CDR3 has 16 amino acids. CDR3 loop: CASSPPWGRKNNEQFF. The CDR3 DNA is TGTGCCAGCAGTCCACCCTGGGGCAGAAAGAACAATGAGCAGTTCTTC.

The sample holds one count of this clone. This may arise from a read error, as a much more abundant clone is one base away. The genes are TRBV5-6 and TRBJ2-7; 7 bases agree with TRBD2. V lost 2 bases to trimming and J lost 3 bases; unmatched junction nucleotides: 2. The CDR3 totals 13 residues. From germline, CDR1 is SGHDT and CDR2 YYEEEE. Written as DNA, the CDR3 is TGTGCCAGCAGCTTTACTAGCGTCTACGAGCAGTACTTC. As protein: CASSFTSVYEQYF.

The V and J genes are TRBV27 and TRBJ2-3, with D uncertain. Germline assignment: CDR1 MNHEY and CDR2 SMNVEV (reference sequence). There are 12 residues in the CDR3. V was pared by 7 bases and J by 1 base, with 6 bases between. As DNA, the CDR3 is TGTGCCAGCATGGTCGGCACAGATACGCAGTATTTT. It is translated as CASMVGTDTQYF.

This sequence joins TRBV28 and TRBJ2-1; tentative D call: TRBD2 (6 bases). The V gene lost 6 bases and the J gene lost 7 bases, with 10 bases spanning the gap. The CDR3 contains 12 residues. Germline-derived CDR1 and CDR2 are MDHEN and SYDVKM. Here the CDR3 DNA reads TGTGCCAGCAGCTCGGCGGGGAATGAGCAGTTCTTC. Translated, it gives CASSSAGNEQFF.

V and J are TRBV6-5 and TRBJ2-7; 14 bases align to TRBD2. The J segment lost 4 bases and the V segment lost 6 bases, leaving 2 bases of the junction unmatched. This CDR3 contains 14 residues. CDR1 and CDR2 (germline): MNHEY, SVGAGI. The CDR3 DNA reads as TGTGCCAGCAGGGGGACTAGCGGGAGTTACGAGCAGTACTTC. This translates into CASRGTSGSYEQYF.

The V and J genes are TRBV27 and TRBJ2-2; TRBD2 matches 11 bases. Trimming at V came to 4 bases and at J to 4 bases, leaving 5 bases not matched to a gene. Per germline, CDR1 MNHEY and CDR2 SMNVEV (reference sequence). This CDR3 is 16 amino acids long. This CDR3 is CASSSLAGGRTGELFF. CDR3 nucleotides: TGTGCCAGCAGTTCCCTAGCGGGAGGACGCACCGGGGAGCTGTTTTTT.

The chain couples TRBV21-1 to TRBJ1-5. TRBV21-1 is termed a pseudogene. The CDR3 consists of 17 residues. CDR3 protein: CASSTYLFSSINQPQHF. The CDR3 region has the DNA TGTGCCAGCAGCACATACCTTTTCTCTTCCATCAATCAGCCCCAGCATTTT.

The genes are TRBV10-2 and TRBJ2-7, with D unclear. Germline CDR1 reads WSHSY; CDR2 reads SAAADI. The CDR3 sequence is 13 residues long. The V gene lost 4 bases and the J gene lost 5 bases, with 12 bases spanning the gap. CDR3 in DNA: TGCGCCAGCAGTGGGACCACCTTGGACGAGCAGTACTTC. As protein: CASSGTTLDEQYF.

This clone turned up a few times. The CDR3 spells CAWSVRAHYEQYF. As DNA, the CDR3 is TGTGCCTGGAGTGTGAGGGCCCACTACGAGCAGTACTTC. V is TRBV30 and J is TRBJ2-7, with D tentatively TRBD2 (5 bases). Trimming removed 0 bases at V and 3 bases at J, with 9 bases between. From germline, CDR1 is GTSNPN and CDR2 SVGIG (reference sequence). The CDR3 consists of 13 residues. Full variable domain (remainder filled in from reference TRBV30 and TRBJ2-7): SQTIHQWPATLVQPVGSPLSLECTVEGTSNPNLYWYRQAAGRGLQLLFYSVGIGQISSEVPQNLSASRPQDRQFILSSKKLLLSDSGFYLCAWSVRAHYEQYFGPGTRLTVT.

The V and J genes are TRBV30 and TRBJ2-7; 7 bases fit TRBD2. The germline V gene has CDR1 GTSNPN and CDR2 SVGIG (reference sequence). The CDR3 totals 17 residues. After removal of 2 bases from V and 2 bases from J, the junction contained 15 bases not matched to a gene. The CDR3 region is CAWSIGGFSPRAYEQYF. The CDR3 DNA reads as TGTGCCTGGAGTATCGGGGGGTTTAGTCCGAGGGCCTACGAGCAGTACTTC.

V is TRBV28 and J is TRBJ1-3; D remains ambiguous. Germline values: CDR1 MDHEN, CDR2 SYDVKM. The CDR3 runs 16 residues. Trimming stripped 2 bases from V and 0 bases from J, with 11 bases between. The CDR3 reads CASSLRIPYSGNTIYF. The CDR3 DNA follows: TGTGCCAGCAGTTTAAGGATCCCCTACTCTGGAAACACCATATATTTT.

The gene calls are TRBV10-3 and TRBJ2-7; tentative D call: TRBD1 (6 bases). The CDR3 is 11 residues long. V was trimmed by 10 bases and J by 5 bases, leaving 12 bases between them. Germline CDR1 ENHRY, CDR2 SYGVKD. The DNA for the CDR3 is TGTGCCACACAAGCAGGGGACGAGCAGTACTTC. Protein sequence: CATQAGDEQYF.

This chain links TRBV9 with TRBJ1-3; D possibly corresponds to TRBD1 (5 bases). There are 14 residues in the CDR3. Germline V gives CDR1 SGDLS, CDR2 YYNGEE. The V end was cut by 2 bases, the J end by 0 bases, with 6 bases between. This chain's CDR3 is CASSVTVSGNTIYF. CDR3 DNA sequence: TGTGCCAGCAGCGTGACAGTCTCTGGAAACACCATATATTTT. Complete variable domain (other parts from reference TRBV9 and TRBJ1-3): DSGVTQTPKHLITATGQRVTLRCSPRSGDLSVYWYQQSLDQGLQFLIQYYNGEERAKGNILERFSAQQFPDLHSELNLSSLELGDSALYFCASSVTVSGNTIYFGEGSWLTVV.

The rearrangement links TRBV7-9 to TRBJ2-1; 13 bases agree with TRBD2. Germline V gene lookup returns CDR1 SEHNR and CDR2 FQNEAQ (reference sequence). The CDR3 loop spans 14 amino acids. The V gene end was trimmed by 4 bases and the J gene end by 9 bases; junction bases not matched to a gene: 3. The CDR3 DNA follows: TGTGCCAGCAGCTGGACTAGCGGGAGCGCTGAGCAGTTCTTC. The encoded protein is CASSWTSGSAEQFF.

The chain uses TRBV5-4 and TRBJ2-2; a weak D match, TRBD1 (6 bases). Per the germline V gene, CDR1 is SGHNT and CDR2 is YYREEE (reference sequence). V dropped 4 bases and J dropped 1 base, with 11 bases sitting between them. This CDR3 contains 15 residues. CDR3 nucleotides: TGTGCCAGCAGCCCGGGACATCGGAACACCGGGGAGCTGTTTTTT. It encodes CASSPGHRNTGELFF.

The V call is TRBV2, the J call TRBJ2-6; 10 nucleotides line up with TRBD1. The length of the CDR3 is 16 residues. J was trimmed by 0 bases and V by 5 bases; bases with no gene match: 1. Germline CDR1 is SNHLY and CDR2 is FYNNEI. Here the CDR3 DNA reads TGTGCCAGCAGTCGGACAGGGGGCTCTGGGGCCAACGTCCTGACTTTC. Translated, it gives CASSRTGGSGANVLTF.

V is TRBV27 and J is TRBJ2-7; D is uncertain. Germline V gene lookup returns CDR1 MNHEY and CDR2 SMNVEV (reference sequence). Trimming shortened V by 3 bases and J by 2 bases, and 14 bases separated the two germline ends. The CDR3 has 15 residues. As DNA, the CDR3 is TGTGCCAGCAGTTTTTCAGAAGGGCCAGCCTACGAGCAGTACTTC. It yields the protein CASSFSEGPAYEQYF.

V gene TRBV6-5 combines with J gene TRBJ2-2; D remains unclear. The CDR3 runs 13 residues. CDR1 is MNHEY and CDR2 is SVGAGI in the germline V gene. V lost 6 bases, J lost 0 bases, and 5 bases lay in between. The CDR3 bases are TGTGCCAGCAGCCCCTCGAACACCGGGGAGCTGTTTTTT. Its protein is CASSPSNTGELFF.

Judged by abundance, this clone is large. V and J are TRBV9 and TRBJ1-4; 8 positions agree with TRBD1. Per the germline V gene, CDR1 is SGDLS and CDR2 is YYNGEE. Germline trimming cut 3 bases from V and 8 bases from J; bases unmatched to any gene: 9. The CDR3 consists of 15 residues. The CDR3 here is CASSARTGLGEKLFF. For the CDR3, the DNA is TGTGCCAGCAGCGCGCGGACAGGGCTAGGAGAAAAACTGTTTTTT.

J is TRBJ2-1 and V is TRBV29-1; the D gene is possibly TRBD2 (6 bases). The length of the CDR3 is 14 residues. V was trimmed by 4 bases and J by 8 bases, leaving 18 bases between them. Per the germline V gene, CDR1 is SQVTM and CDR2 is ANQGSEA. The CDR3 DNA reads TGCAGCGTTGTATTAGCGGCCAGGGCGGATGAGCAGTTCTTC. Translation: CSVVLAARADEQFF.

This rearrangement joins TRBV5-5 to TRBJ1-5, with 7 bases matching TRBD1. V dropped 0 bases and J dropped 5; count of bases not matched to a gene: 8. Germline lookup yields CDR1 SGHKS and CDR2 YYEKEE (reference sequence). The CDR3 loop spans 16 amino acids. Here the CDR3 reads CASSLGFRQGYQPQHF. The CDR3, as DNA: TGTGCCAGCAGCTTGGGGTTCCGACAGGGATATCAGCCCCAGCATTTT.